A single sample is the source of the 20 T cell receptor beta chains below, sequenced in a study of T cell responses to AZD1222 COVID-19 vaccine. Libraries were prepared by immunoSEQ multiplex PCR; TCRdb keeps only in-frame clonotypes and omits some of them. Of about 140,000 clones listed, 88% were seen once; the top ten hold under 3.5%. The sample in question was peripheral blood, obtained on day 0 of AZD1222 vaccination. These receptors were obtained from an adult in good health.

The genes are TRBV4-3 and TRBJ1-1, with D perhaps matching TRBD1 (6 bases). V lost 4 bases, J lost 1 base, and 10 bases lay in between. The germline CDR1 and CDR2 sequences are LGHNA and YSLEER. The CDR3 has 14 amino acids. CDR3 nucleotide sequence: TGCGCCAGCAGCCTCCTGGGACAGAACACTGAAGCTTTCTTT. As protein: CASSLLGQNTEAFF.

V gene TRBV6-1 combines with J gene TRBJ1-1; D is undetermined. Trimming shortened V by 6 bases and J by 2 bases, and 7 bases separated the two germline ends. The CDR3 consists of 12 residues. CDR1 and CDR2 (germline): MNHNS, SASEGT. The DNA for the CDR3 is TGTGCCAGCAGCCGCAGTAACACTGAAGCTTTCTTT. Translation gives CASSRSNTEAFF.

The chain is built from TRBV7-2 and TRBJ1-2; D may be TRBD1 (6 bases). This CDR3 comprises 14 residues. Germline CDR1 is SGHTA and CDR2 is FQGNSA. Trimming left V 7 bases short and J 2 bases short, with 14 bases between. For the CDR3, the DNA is TGTGCCAGCAACACCCCAGGGGTAAACTATGGCTACACCTTC. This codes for CASNTPGVNYGYTF.

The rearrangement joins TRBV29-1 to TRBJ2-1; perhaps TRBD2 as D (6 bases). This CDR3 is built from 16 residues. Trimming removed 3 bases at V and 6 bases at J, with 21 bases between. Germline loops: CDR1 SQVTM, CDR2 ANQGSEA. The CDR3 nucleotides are TGCAGCGTTGACGGGGGTGGGGGAGGCGGACTCAATGAGCAGTTCTTC. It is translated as CSVDGGGGGGLNEQFF.

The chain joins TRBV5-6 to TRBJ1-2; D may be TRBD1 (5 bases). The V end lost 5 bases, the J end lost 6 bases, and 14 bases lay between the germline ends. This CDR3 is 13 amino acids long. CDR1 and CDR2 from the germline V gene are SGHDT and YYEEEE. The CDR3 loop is CASRRQGGHGYTF. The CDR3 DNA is TGTGCCAGCAGGCGGCAGGGCGGCCATGGCTACACCTTC. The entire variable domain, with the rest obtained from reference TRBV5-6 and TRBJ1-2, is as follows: DAGVTQSPTHLIKTRGQQVTLRCSPKSGHDTVSWYQQALGQGPQFIFQYYEEEERQRGNFPDRFSGHQFPNYSSELNVNALLLGDSALYLCASRRQGGHGYTFGSGTRLTVV.

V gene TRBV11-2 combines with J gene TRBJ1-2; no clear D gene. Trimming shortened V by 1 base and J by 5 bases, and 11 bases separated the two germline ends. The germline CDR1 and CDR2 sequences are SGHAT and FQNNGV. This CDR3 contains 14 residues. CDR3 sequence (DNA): TGTGCCAGCAGCTTAGGGGGTGTTACATATGGCTACACCTTC. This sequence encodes CASSLGGVTYGYTF.

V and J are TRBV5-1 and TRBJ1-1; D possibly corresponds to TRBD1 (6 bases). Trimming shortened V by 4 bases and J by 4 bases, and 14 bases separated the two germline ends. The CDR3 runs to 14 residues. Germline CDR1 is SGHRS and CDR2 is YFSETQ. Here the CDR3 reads CASSLQGGSTEAFF. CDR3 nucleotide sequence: TGCGCCAGCAGCCTACAGGGAGGGAGCACTGAAGCTTTCTTT.

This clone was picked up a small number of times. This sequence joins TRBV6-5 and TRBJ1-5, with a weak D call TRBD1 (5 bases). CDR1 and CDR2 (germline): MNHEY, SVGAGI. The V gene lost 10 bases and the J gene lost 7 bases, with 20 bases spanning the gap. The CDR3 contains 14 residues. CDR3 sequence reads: CATSGGNGQQPQHF. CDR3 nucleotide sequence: TGTGCCACCTCTGGAGGGAACGGACAACAGCCCCAGCATTTT.

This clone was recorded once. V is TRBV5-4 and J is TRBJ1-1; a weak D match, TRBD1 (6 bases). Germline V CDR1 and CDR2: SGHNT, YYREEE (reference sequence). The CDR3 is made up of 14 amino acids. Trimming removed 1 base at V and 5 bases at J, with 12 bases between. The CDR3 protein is CASSLNGGKTEAFF. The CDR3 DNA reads TGTGCCAGCAGCTTGAACGGGGGCAAGACTGAAGCTTTCTTT. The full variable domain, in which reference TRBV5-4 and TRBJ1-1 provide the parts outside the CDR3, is ETGVTQSPTHLIKTRGQQVTLRCSSQSGHNTVSWYQQALGQGPQFIFQYYREEENGRGNFPPRFSGLQFPNYSSELNVNALELDDSALYLCASSLNGGKTEAFFGQGTRLTVV.

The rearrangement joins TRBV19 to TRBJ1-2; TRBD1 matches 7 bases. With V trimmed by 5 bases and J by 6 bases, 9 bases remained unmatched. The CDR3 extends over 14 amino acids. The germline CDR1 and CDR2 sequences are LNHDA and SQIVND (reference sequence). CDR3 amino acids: CASSRLQGMDGYTF. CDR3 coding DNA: TGTGCCAGTAGTCGGCTACAGGGGATGGATGGCTACACCTTC.

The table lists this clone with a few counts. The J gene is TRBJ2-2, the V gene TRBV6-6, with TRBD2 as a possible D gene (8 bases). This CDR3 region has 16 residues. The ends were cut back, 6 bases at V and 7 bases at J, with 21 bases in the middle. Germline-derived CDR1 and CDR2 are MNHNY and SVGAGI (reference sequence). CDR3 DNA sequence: TGTGCCAGCAGGAGGACGGGAGGGGGCGCTTACGGGGAGCTGTTTTTT. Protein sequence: CASRRTGGGAYGELFF.

The CDR3 here is CASSFRDRGHYEQYF. The CDR3 DNA reads TGTGCCAGCAGCTTTCGGGACAGGGGGCATTACGAGCAGTACTTC. This sequence joins TRBV13 and TRBJ2-7; 12 bases are shared with TRBD1. Germline V lookup: CDR1 PRHDT, CDR2 FYEKMQ (reference sequence). This CDR3 is built from 15 residues. Trimming removed 3 bases from V and 4 bases from J; junction bases left unmatched: 4.

As DNA, the CDR3 is TGTGCCAGCCCTTATTCGACGGCGCTGGAGACCCAGTACTTC. Its protein is CASPYSTALETQYF. The gene calls are TRBV2 and TRBJ2-5; D is ambiguous. The CDR3 runs 14 residues. V was trimmed by 8 bases and J by 5 bases, leaving 18 bases between them. CDR1 and CDR2 (germline): SNHLY, FYNNEI.

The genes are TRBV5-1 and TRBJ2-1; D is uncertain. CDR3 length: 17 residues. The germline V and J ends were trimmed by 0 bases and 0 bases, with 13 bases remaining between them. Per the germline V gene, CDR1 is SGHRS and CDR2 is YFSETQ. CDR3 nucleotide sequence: TGCGCCAGCAGCTTGGTATTGGGCGATTACTCCTACAATGAGCAGTTCTTC. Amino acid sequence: CASSLVLGDYSYNEQFF.

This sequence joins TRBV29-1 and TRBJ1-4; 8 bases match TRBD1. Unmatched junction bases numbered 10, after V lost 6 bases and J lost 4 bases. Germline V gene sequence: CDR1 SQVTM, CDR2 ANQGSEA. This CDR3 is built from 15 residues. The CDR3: CSVTLGQGFNEKLFF. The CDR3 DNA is TGCAGCGTCACTCTAGGACAGGGCTTTAATGAAAAACTGTTTTTT.

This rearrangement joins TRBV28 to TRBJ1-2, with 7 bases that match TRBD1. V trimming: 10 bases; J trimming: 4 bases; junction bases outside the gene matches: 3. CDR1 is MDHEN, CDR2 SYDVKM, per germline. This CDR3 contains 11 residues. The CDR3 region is CAIRQGYGYTF. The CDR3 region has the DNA TGTGCCATTCGACAGGGCTATGGCTACACCTTC.

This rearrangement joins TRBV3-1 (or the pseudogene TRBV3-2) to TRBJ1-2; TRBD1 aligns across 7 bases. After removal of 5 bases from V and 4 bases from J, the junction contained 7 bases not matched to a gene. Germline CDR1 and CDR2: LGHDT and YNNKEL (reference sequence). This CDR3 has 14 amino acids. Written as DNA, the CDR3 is TGTGCCAGCAGCTCAAGCGGGACAGTCTATGGCTACACCTTC. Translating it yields CASSSSGTVYGYTF.

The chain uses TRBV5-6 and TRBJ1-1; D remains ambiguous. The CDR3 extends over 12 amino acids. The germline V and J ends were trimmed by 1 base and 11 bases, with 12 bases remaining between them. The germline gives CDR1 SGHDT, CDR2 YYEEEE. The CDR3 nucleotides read TGTGCCAGCAGCTTGACCCAGGTGGGTGCTTTCTTT. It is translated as CASSLTQVGAFF. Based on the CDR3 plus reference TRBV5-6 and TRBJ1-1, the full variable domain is DAGVTQSPTHLIKTRGQQVTLRCSPKSGHDTVSWYQQALGQGPQFIFQYYEEEERQRGNFPDRFSGHQFPNYSSELNVNALLLGDSALYLCASSLTQVGAFFGQGTRLTVV.

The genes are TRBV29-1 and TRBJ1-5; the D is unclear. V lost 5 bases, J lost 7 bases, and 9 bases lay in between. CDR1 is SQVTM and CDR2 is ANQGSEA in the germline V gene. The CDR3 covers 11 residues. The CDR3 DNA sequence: TGCAGCGTTCCCCGAGGACAGCCCCAGCATTTT. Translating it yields CSVPRGQPQHF.

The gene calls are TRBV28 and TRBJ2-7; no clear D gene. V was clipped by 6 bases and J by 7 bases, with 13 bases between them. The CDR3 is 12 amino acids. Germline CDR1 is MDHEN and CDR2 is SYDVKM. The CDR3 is CASSSTRLEQYF. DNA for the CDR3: TGTGCCAGCAGCTCAACCCGCTTGGAGCAGTACTTC.